Listed here are 4 T cell receptor beta chains from one sample, sequenced in a study of T cells in localized non-small cell lung cancer. Assay: immunoSEQ multiplex PCR; the TCRdb copy retains only in-frame clones and omits some. Of about 31,000 clones in the sample, approximately 94% were seen once. Sequenced here: peripheral blood, sampled before any cancer treatment. These receptors originate from a woman aged 35-70 years with stage I lung adenocarcinoma.

This clone showed up just once. This chain uses TRBV5-1 with TRBJ1-3, with 9 bases matching TRBD1. This CDR3 has 15 residues. V trimming: 4 bases; J trimming: 3 bases; junction bases outside the gene matches: 5. The germline V gene encodes CDR1 SGHRS and CDR2 YFSETQ. The chain's CDR3 is CASSRGQGGGNTIYF. The CDR3 nucleotides read TGCGCCAGCAGCAGGGGACAGGGAGGTGGAAACACCATATATTTT.

The rearrangement joins TRBV9 to TRBJ1-1; 7 bases align to TRBD1. The J segment lost 1 base and the V segment lost 2 bases, leaving 11 bases of the junction unmatched. The CDR3 extends over 17 amino acids. The germline V gene has CDR1 SGDLS and CDR2 YYNGEE. The CDR3 protein is CASSVVGPGGRNTEAFF. The CDR3 coding sequence is TGTGCCAGCAGCGTCGTAGGACCAGGGGGGCGGAACACTGAAGCTTTCTTT.

The V call is TRBV5-5, the J call TRBJ1-2; D is uncertain. Deletions cut 1 base from V and 2 bases from J, with 9 bases between. The length of the CDR3 is 14 residues. CDR1 is SGHKS and CDR2 is YYEKEE in the germline V gene (reference sequence). CDR3 sequence reads: CASSLSSGNYGYTF. CDR3 in DNA: TGTGCCAGCAGCTTGAGTTCGGGGAACTATGGCTACACCTTC.

This chain links TRBV5-1 with TRBJ1-2; D is unclear. The ends were cut back, 1 base at V and 6 bases at J, with 13 bases in the middle. This CDR3 has 14 residues. CDR1 is SGHRS, CDR2 YFSETQ, per germline. CDR3 amino acids: CASSLQEVYDGYTF. In DNA form, the CDR3 reads TGCGCCAGCAGCTTGCAGGAGGTGTACGATGGCTACACCTTC.